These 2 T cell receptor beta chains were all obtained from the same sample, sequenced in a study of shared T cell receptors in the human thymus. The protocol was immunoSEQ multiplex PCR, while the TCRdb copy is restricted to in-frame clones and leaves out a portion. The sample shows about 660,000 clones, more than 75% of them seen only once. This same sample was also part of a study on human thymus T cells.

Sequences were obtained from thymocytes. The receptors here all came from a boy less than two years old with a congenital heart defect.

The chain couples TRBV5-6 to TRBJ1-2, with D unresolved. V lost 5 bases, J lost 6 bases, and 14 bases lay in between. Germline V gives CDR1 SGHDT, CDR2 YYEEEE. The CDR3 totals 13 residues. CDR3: CASSSGRRDGYTF. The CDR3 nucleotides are TGTGCCAGCAGTTCCGGGAGACGGGATGGCTACACCTTC.

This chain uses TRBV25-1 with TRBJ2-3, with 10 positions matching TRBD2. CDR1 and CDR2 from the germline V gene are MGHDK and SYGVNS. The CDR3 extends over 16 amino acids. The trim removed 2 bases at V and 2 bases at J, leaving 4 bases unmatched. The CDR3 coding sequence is TGTGCCAGCAGTGAACCTAGCGGGAGCCCCACAGATACGCAGTATTTT. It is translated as CASSEPSGSPTDTQYF.